The 28 T cell receptor beta chains given below trace back to one sample, sequenced in a study of blood T cell repertoires in COVID-19. The table came from immunoSEQ multiplex PCR; TCRdb's copy has only in-frame clones and leaves some out. The sample carries 140,000 to 150,000 clones, around 81% recorded once. Sequencing was carried out using peripheral blood. All receptors derive from a woman between 35 and 50 years old with active or convalescent COVID-19.

This chain joins TRBV5-1 and TRBJ2-3, with TRBD1 identical over 8 bases. The trim removed 6 bases at V and 4 bases at J, leaving 4 bases unmatched. Germline CDR1 and CDR2: SGHRS and YFSETQ. The CDR3 is 13 residues long. This CDR3 reads CASKRTGPDTQYF. In DNA, the CDR3 is TGCGCCAGCAAGAGGACAGGGCCAGATACGCAGTATTTT.

The CDR3 DNA is TGTGCCAGCAGCCCCGGCAGGGGGCAGCCCTATGGCTACACCTTC. Translating it yields CASSPGRGQPYGYTF. V usage is TRBV27 and J usage is TRBJ1-2; 8 bases map to TRBD1. The CDR3 contains 15 residues. Germline V gene data show CDR1 as MNHEY and CDR2 as SMNVEV (reference sequence). With V trimmed by 6 bases and J by 4 bases, 10 bases remained unmatched.

Worth noting for this clone: Additional DNA sequences in this sample encode the identical CDR3. The rearrangement uses TRBV28 and TRBJ1-2; D remains unclear. V gave up 5 bases and J gave up 2 bases, with 3 bases separating them. The CDR3 length is 11 residues. Germline V gives CDR1 MDHEN, CDR2 SYDVKM. The CDR3 region has the DNA TGTGCCAGCAGTCGGAACTATGGCTACACCTTC. Protein sequence: CASSRNYGYTF.

The V call is TRBV9, the J call TRBJ2-1; no reliable D call. CDR3 size: 13 residues. The V and J ends lost 0 bases and 9 bases respectively, with 10 bases between them. The germline V gene encodes CDR1 SGDLS and CDR2 YYNGEE. The CDR3 nucleotides are TGTGCCAGCAGCGTAGGAGATAGCTTTGAGCAGTTCTTC. It specifies CASSVGDSFEQFF.

This clone has a single count. V gene TRBV28 combines with J gene TRBJ2-7; TRBD2 is a possible D gene (5 bases). Trimming stripped 3 bases from V and 4 bases from J, with 19 bases between. CDR3 length: 16 amino acids. Germline V gene data show CDR1 as MDHEN and CDR2 as SYDVKM. The CDR3 nucleotides read TGTGCCAGCAGTTTCCCCGAGGGCCAGGACCCATACGAGCAGTACTTC. Translated, it gives CASSFPEGQDPYEQYF.

The rearrangement joins TRBV28 to TRBJ2-7; perhaps TRBD2 as D (5 bases). This CDR3 spans 18 amino acids. V lost 3 bases and J 1 base, leaving 22 bases between the germline ends. CDR1 is MDHEN, CDR2 SYDVKM, per germline. CDR3 in DNA: TGTGCCAGCAGTTTCCAACTCCTCCTGTCGGGGAGTTCCTACGAGCAGTACTTC. Encoded protein: CASSFQLLLSGSSYEQYF.

The chain carries TRBV7-2 and TRBJ1-2; 7 bases agree with TRBD1. This CDR3 is 16 amino acids long. Per germline, CDR1 SGHTA and CDR2 FQGNSA. V gave up 5 bases and J gave up 3 bases; unmatched junction bases: 12. The chain's CDR3 is CASSAPTGRLDYGYTF. Here the CDR3 DNA reads TGTGCCAGCAGCGCCCCGACAGGGAGGTTGGACTATGGCTACACCTTC.

This chain links TRBV4-1 with TRBJ1-2; no reliable D call. Trimming stripped 3 bases from V and 5 bases from J, with 16 bases between. CDR1 MGHRA and CDR2 YSYEKL come from the germline V gene. This CDR3 has 15 amino acids. DNA for the CDR3: TGCGCCAGCAGCCATCCTGGAGGGTCTCGGTATGGCTACACCTTC. Translation gives CASSHPGGSRYGYTF.

V gene TRBV27 combines with J gene TRBJ1-1, with D possibly matching TRBD1 (5 bases). The CDR3 is made up of 12 amino acids. Trimming stripped 8 bases from V and 1 base from J, with 8 bases between. Germline V CDR1 and CDR2: MNHEY, SMNVEV (reference sequence). CDR3 sequence: CASWQGNTEAFF. DNA for the CDR3: TGTGCCAGCTGGCAGGGGAACACTGAAGCTTTCTTT.

The chain uses TRBV10-2 and TRBJ1-1; D is ambiguous. Per the germline V gene, CDR1 is WSHSY and CDR2 is SAAADI. This CDR3 is 14 amino acids long. Trimming cost V 7 bases and J 2 bases, with 14 bases left between them. The CDR3 bases are TGCGCCAGCAACGGCGGCAGGACTAACACTGAAGCTTTCTTT. Its translation: CASNGGRTNTEAFF.

The rearrangement uses TRBV5-1 and TRBJ2-3; 13 bases agree with TRBD2. Germline V gene sequence: CDR1 SGHRS, CDR2 YFSETQ. The CDR3 covers 17 residues. V lost 3 bases and J lost 0; bases outside the gene matches: 4. The CDR3 spells CASSSGLAGDSTDTQYF. DNA for the CDR3: TGCGCCAGCAGCTCTGGACTAGCGGGGGATAGCACAGATACGCAGTATTTT.

The gene calls are TRBV6-5 and TRBJ1-3; TRBD1 might be the D (5 bases). Germline CDR1 MNHEY, CDR2 SVGAGI. V lost 6 bases and J lost 4, with 13 bases in between. This CDR3 has 14 amino acids. CDR3 residues: CASSLQGRGNTIYF. The CDR3 DNA sequence: TGTGCCAGCAGCCTCCAGGGTCGGGGAAACACCATATATTTT.

This chain joins TRBV29-1 and TRBJ1-3; unclear D gene. Deletions cut 1 base from V and 0 bases from J, with 13 bases between. Germline assignment: CDR1 SQVTM and CDR2 ANQGSEA. This CDR3 has 16 residues. The CDR3 spells CSVEASGLSSGNTIYF. Here the CDR3 DNA reads TGCAGCGTTGAAGCCTCCGGTCTAAGCTCTGGAAACACCATATATTTT.

This clone was detected a few times. The gene calls are TRBV28 and TRBJ2-2; 15 nucleotides align to TRBD2. The V and J ends lost 2 bases and 7 bases, in that order; junction bases with no gene match: 5. The germline V gene encodes CDR1 MDHEN and CDR2 SYDVKM. There are 17 residues in the CDR3. In DNA, the CDR3 is TGTGCCAGCAGTTTAGGCCGGACTAGCGGGAGGGGCGGGGAGCTGTTTTTT. Translated, it gives CASSLGRTSGRGGELFF.

The chain links TRBV15 to TRBJ1-5; 10 nucleotides align to TRBD1. The CDR3 totals 16 residues. The junction had 8 bases not matched to a gene; V was cut back by 5 bases and J by 4 bases. The germline V gene has CDR1 LNHNV and CDR2 YYDKDF (reference sequence). CDR3 DNA: TGTGCCACCAGCTACCCGACGGGACAGGGGAATCAGCCCCAGCATTTT. This codes for CATSYPTGQGNQPQHF.

This clone was seen more than once but under ten times. The V and J genes are TRBV3-1 (or the pseudogene TRBV3-2) and TRBJ1-2, with D tentatively TRBD1 (6 bases). The germline gives CDR1 LGHDT, CDR2 YNNKEL (reference sequence). V was shortened by 4 bases and J by 3 bases, with 15 bases between the two germline ends. CDR3 length: 15 amino acids. As DNA, the CDR3 is TGTGCCAGCAGCCGACGGGACCGACAGGACTATGGCTACACCTTC. As protein: CASSRRDRQDYGYTF.

This sequence joins TRBV28 and TRBJ2-4, with D possibly TRBD1 on 5 matching bases. The CDR3 runs 12 residues. V was trimmed by 4 bases and J by 8 bases, leaving 9 bases between them. Germline-derived CDR1 and CDR2 are MDHEN and SYDVKM. CDR3 sequence (DNA): TGTGCCAGCAGTTCAGGGTATTACATTCAGTACTTC. Translation: CASSSGYYIQYF. Supplemented by reference TRBV28 and TRBJ2-4, the full variable domain reads DVKVTQSSRYLVKRTGEKVFLECVQDMDHENMFWYRQDPGLGLRLIYFSYDVKMKEKGDIPEGYSVSREKKERFSLILESASTNQTSMYLCASSSGYYIQYFGAGTRLSVL.

The CDR3 nucleotides are TGCGCCAGCAGCTTTAGTCCCCGACAGGGAGTCACAGATACGCAGTATTTT. Translated: CASSFSPRQGVTDTQYF. This sequence joins TRBV5-1 and TRBJ2-3, with 7 bases aligning to TRBD1. The CDR3 has 17 residues. J lost 2 bases, V lost 2 bases, and 11 bases had no gene match. Germline CDR1 is SGHRS and CDR2 is YFSETQ.

This chain joins TRBV11-2 and TRBJ2-7; D remains ambiguous. CDR1 and CDR2 from the germline V gene are SGHAT and FQNNGV. The CDR3 is 12 residues long. Trimming took 4 bases from V and 3 from J, leaving 7 bases between them. The CDR3 DNA reads as TGTGCCAGCAGCTCTACTCACTACGAGCAGTACTTC. This codes for CASSSTHYEQYF.

The chain couples TRBV20-1 to TRBJ1-1; a possible D gene is TRBD1 (6 bases). Germline V gives CDR1 DFQATT, CDR2 SNEGSKA (reference sequence). With 3 bases removed from V and 3 bases from J, the gap between germline ends came to 11 bases. CDR3 length equals 13 residues. CDR3 residues: CSASRGRDTEAFF. DNA of the CDR3: TGCAGTGCTAGTAGGGGGAGAGACACTGAAGCTTTCTTT.

This clone was picked up one time. The V gene is TRBV19, the J gene TRBJ1-2; 7 bases align to TRBD1. The CDR3 is 12 residues long. V lost 3 bases, J lost 8 bases, and 3 bases stayed unmatched. Germline V gene data show CDR1 as LNHDA and CDR2 as SQIVND (reference sequence). CDR3 in amino acids: CASSISDRGYTF. The CDR3 nucleotides are TGTGCCAGTAGTATCTCGGACAGGGGCTACACCTTC.

The V and J genes are TRBV30 and TRBJ2-1, with a tentative D call TRBD2 (6 bases). Between the trimmed V and J ends, which lost 3 bases and 11 bases, there was a span of 8 bases. The CDR3 extends over 10 amino acids. Germline V gene sequence: CDR1 GTSNPN, CDR2 SVGIG (reference sequence). CDR3 nucleotide sequence: TGTGCCTGGAGGGGGGGACAGCAGTTCTTC. It translates to CAWRGGQQFF.

The genes are TRBV6-2 or TRBV6-3 and TRBJ2-7, with a weak D call TRBD1 (6 bases). Trimming took 2 bases from V and 5 from J, leaving 16 bases between them. This CDR3 has 15 residues. Germline V gene lookup returns CDR1 MNHEY and CDR2 SVGEGT. CDR3 sequence (DNA): TGTGCCAGCAGTTACGGTGCCGGCAGGGGAAACGAGCAGTACTTC. Its translation is CASSYGAGRGNEQYF.

The chain recombines TRBV28 with TRBJ1-2; 7 bases agree with TRBD1. Trimming took 7 bases from V and 7 from J; bases not matched to a gene: 12. Germline lookup yields CDR1 MDHEN and CDR2 SYDVKM. The CDR3 runs to 14 residues. In DNA form, the CDR3 reads TGTGCCAGCACATCCGCCGGCAGGGGGTTTGGCTACACCTTC. As protein: CASTSAGRGFGYTF.

The chain employs TRBV6-5 and TRBJ1-2; 9 bases are shared with TRBD1. Germline V gene data show CDR1 as MNHEY and CDR2 as SVGAGI. V was clipped by 3 bases and J by 8 bases; unmatched bases: 10. This CDR3 region has 15 residues. The CDR3 loop is CASSYFGTGNEGYTF. Written as DNA, the CDR3 is TGTGCCAGCAGTTATTTCGGGACAGGGAACGAAGGCTACACCTTC.

This chain links TRBV7-2 with TRBJ2-1; perhaps TRBD2 as D (5 bases). CDR1 SGHTA and CDR2 FQGNSA come from the germline V gene. This CDR3 region has 13 residues. Trimming stripped 2 bases from V and 10 bases from J, with 12 bases between. Here the CDR3 DNA reads TGTGCCAGCAGCTTATTGGAAGGACTCGAGCAGTTCTTC. Translating gives CASSLLEGLEQFF.

There are a few counts of this clone. The rearrangement uses TRBV30 and TRBJ1-5; the D gene is possibly TRBD1 (6 bases). The germline CDR1 and CDR2 sequences are GTSNPN and SVGIG (reference sequence). This CDR3 is 15 amino acids long. Trimming pared 0 bases from V and 2 bases from J, leaving 11 bases between. The CDR3, as DNA: TGTGCCTGGAGTGTCCAACAGGGTCGCAATCAGCCCCAGCATTTT. Amino acids: CAWSVQQGRNQPQHF. The whole variable domain, remainder taken from reference TRBV30 and TRBJ1-5, is SQTIHQWPATLVQPVGSPLSLECTVEGTSNPNLYWYRQAAGRGLQLLFYSVGIGQISSEVPQNLSASRPQDRQFILSSKKLLLSDSGFYLCAWSVQQGRNQPQHFGDGTRLSIL.

V usage is TRBV19 and J usage is TRBJ1-4, with 9 bases identical to TRBD1. J gave up 5 bases and V 10 bases, and 8 bases lay outside the gene matches. In germline, CDR1 is LNHDA, CDR2 SQIVND (reference sequence). The CDR3 has 14 amino acids. CDR3 nucleotide sequence: TGTGCCACCCGGTCCGGGACAGGGAATGAAAAACTGTTTTTT. Amino acid sequence: CATRSGTGNEKLFF.